This T cell receptor (beta chain) was sequenced in a study of blood T cell repertoires in COVID-19. Across the study: Specimens from acute and convalescent COVID-19 originated in the United States, Italy and Spain. The analysed material was cDNA or gDNA that came from T cells, B-cell-depleted T cells, or PBMCs.

The trim removed 3 bases at V and 3 bases at J, leaving 10 bases unmatched. This CDR3 is built from 17 residues. The germline V gene has CDR1 LGHDT and CDR2 YNNKEL (reference sequence). In the source study's methods: Reference gene primer amplification yielded estimated nucleated cell counts. Sequencing used immunoSEQ multiplex PCR; TCRdb keeps in-frame clones, though not all of them. V and J calls and clone size are as listed in that table; D and trimming were resolved from the DNA. The table lists 150,000 to 200,000 clones, about 81% of them singletons. The V gene is TRBV3-1 (or the pseudogene TRBV3-2), the J gene TRBJ2-7, with 11 bases lining up with TRBD2. This TCR derives from a woman of 80 years or more with COVID-19, enrolled during active disease. Source material: peripheral blood. The chain's CDR3 is CASSHSRRLAGNYEQYF. CDR3 sequence (DNA): TGTGCCAGCAGCCACTCGAGACGACTAGCGGGAAACTACGAGCAGTACTTC.